These T cell receptor beta chains were read from a single sample in a study of blood T cell repertoires in COVID-19. Here immunoSEQ multiplex PCR was the method, and the copy in TCRdb shows in-frame clones only, minus some. Of roughly 300,000 clones listed, approximately 81% are singletons. The sample comprised PBMCs or T cells enriched from blood (not recorded which). Receptors originate from a woman aged 45 to 65 who had recovered from COVID-19. Each CDR3 is given with its conserved first and last residue. A D gene is named only where the DNA matches it firmly. Not all rows give a size; the values are once, few, many and, for expanded clones, a class.

j_call	d_call	clone_size	v_call	cdr3_nt	cdr3_aa
TRBJ1-6	TRBD1	-	TRBV18	TGTGCCAGCTCGCGAGACAGGGATTCACCCCTCCACTTT	CASSRDRDSPLHF
TRBJ1-5	TRBD1	-	TRBV6-5	TGTGCCAGCAGGCTGGGACAGAATAGCAATCAGCCCCAGCATTTT	CASRLGQNSNQPQHF
TRBJ2-5	-	-	TRBV27	TGTGCCAGCAGTTTTCGGGTACCCGAGACCCAGTACTTC	CASSFRVPETQYF
TRBJ1-1	TRBD1	-	TRBV10-3	TGTGCCATCAGCCGACAGGGGGCACTGAACACTGAAGCTTTCTTT	CAISRQGALNTEAFF
TRBJ2-1	TRBD2	-	TRBV4-2	TGTGCCAGCAGCCAAACGACGCTAGCGGATTACAATGAGCAGTTCTTC	CASSQTTLADYNEQFF
TRBJ2-6	-	-	TRBV7-9	TGTGCCAGCAGCTCAGATGGCAGGGGACGCTCTGGGGCCAACGTCCTGACTTTC	CASSSDGRGRSGANVLTF
TRBJ2-7	TRBD1	-	TRBV30	TGTGCCTGGAGTGCCGGGACAGGGAGTTATATGGAGTACTTC	CAWSAGTGSYMEYF
TRBJ2-1	-	-	TRBV9	TGTGCCAGCACCCCGCTAGCGTCCTCCTACAATGAGCAGTTCTTC	CASTPLASSYNEQFF
TRBJ1-1	-	-	TRBV5-1	TGCGCCAGCAGCTTGGTTTATATACAGCCGAACACTGAAGCTTTCTTT	CASSLVYIQPNTEAFF
TRBJ2-3	TRBD1	-	TRBV9	TGTGCCAGCCAGGGGGCTGTCCAAAGCACAGATACGCAGTATTTT	CASQGAVQSTDTQYF
TRBJ2-1	-	-	TRBV11-2	TGTGCCAGCAGCTTAGCGGGGGTATACAATGAGCAGTTCTTC	CASSLAGVYNEQFF
TRBJ2-7	TRBD2	once	TRBV18	TGTGCCAGCTCACCTTACCCTAGCGGAGGCTACGAGCAGTACTTC	CASSPYPSGGYEQYF
TRBJ2-4	TRBD2	-	TRBV7-2	TGTGCCAGCAGCTTAGAGGGGCGGGGGACTCTAGCCAAAAACATTCAGTACTTC	CASSLEGRGTLAKNIQYF
TRBJ1-5	-	-	TRBV19	TGTGCCAGTAGTACGCCCCAGCAGGACATCCTGGAAAATCAGCCCCAGCATTTT	CASSTPQQDILENQPQHF
TRBJ2-1	TRBD1	-	TRBV3-1/TRBV3-2	TGTGCCAGCAGCTCAAACGGGGACAGGGTAGAATCCTACAATGAGCAGTTCTTC	CASSSNGDRVESYNEQFF
TRBJ1-2	TRBD1	once	TRBV19	TGTGCCAGTAGGCGCCCGGGACAGGGAAGGGATGGCTACACCTTC	CASRRPGQGRDGYTF
TRBJ1-1	TRBD1	-	TRBV6-5	TGTGCCAGCAGTCCGACGGGACAGGGAGGTACTGAAGCTTTCTTT	CASSPTGQGGTEAFF
TRBJ1-4	-	-	TRBV5-6	TGTGCCAGCAGCATACGGGGTGAAAAACTGTTTTTT	CASSIRGEKLFF
TRBJ2-3	-	-	TRBV20-1	TGCAGTGCTGAGGACTTCGATACGCAGTATTTT	CSAEDFDTQYF
TRBJ2-2	TRBD2	-	TRBV7-6	TGTGCCAGCAGCTTAGTGGCTAGCGGGAACACCGGGGAGCTGTTTTTT	CASSLVASGNTGELFF
TRBJ2-7	-	few	TRBV4-2	TGTGCCAGCAGCCTGGCTGGGGGCAGGGGCGAGCAGTACTTC	CASSLAGGRGEQYF
TRBJ1-1	TRBD1	-	TRBV7-2	TGTGCCAGCAGCCAGAGACAGGGTTACGGAGCTTTCTTT	CASSQRQGYGAFF
TRBJ1-2	-	few	TRBV5-1	TGCGCCAGCAGCATGGGGCGCCGGGACAACTCTAACTATGGCTACACCTTC	CASSMGRRDNSNYGYTF
TRBJ2-7	TRBD1	-	TRBV19	TGTGCCAGTAGTGCGCCCTCCGGGACAGGGCGAGAGCAGTACTTC	CASSAPSGTGREQYF
TRBJ1-2	TRBD1	-	TRBV5-4	TGTGCCAGCAGCAGCCGGGACAGGGGACGCTATGGCTACACCTTC	CASSSRDRGRYGYTF